This T cell receptor beta chain was sequenced in a study of radiation and T cells in renal cell carcinoma. Trimming shortened V by 6 bases and J by 10 bases, and 13 bases separated the two germline ends. This CDR3 region has 12 residues. The germline CDR1 and CDR2 sequences are LNHDA and SQIVND (reference sequence). Produced via immunoSEQ multiplex PCR; TCRdb's table is partial and in-frame only. The sample holds approximately 80,000 clones; around 89% are singletons and the top ten take 5.5% to 7%. Indicated time point: blood 4 weeks post-SBRT, at nephrectomy. Regarding treatment: 15 Gy SBRT to primary tumor, nephrectomy 4 weeks later. Nephrectomy followed 15 Gy stereotactic body radiation by 4 weeks.

This TCR derives from a woman in her 70s with renal cell carcinoma. Material: blood, obtained from a patient whose treatment included radiotherapy and nephrectomy. The chain joins TRBV19 to TRBJ2-4, with D hard to call. For the CDR3, the DNA is TGTGCCAGTAGAGGCCCCTTAAGTATTCAGTACTTC. It is translated as CASRGPLSIQYF. The full variable domain, its missing parts supplied by reference TRBV19 and TRBJ2-4, is DGGITQSPKYLFRKEGQNVTLSCEQNLNHDAMYWYRQDPGQGLRLIYYSQIVNDFQKGDIAEGYSVSREKKESFPLTVTSAQKNPTAFYLCASRGPLSIQYFGAGTRLSVL.